Below, 25 T cell receptor beta chains from the same sample are listed, as sequenced in a study of blood T cell repertoires in COVID-19. Clones were read by immunoSEQ multiplex PCR, and TCRdb kept only the in-frame ones, dropping some. The top ten hold under 13% of the sample, which has around 230,000 clones, roughly 90% seen once. The sample comprised PBMCs or T cells enriched from blood (not recorded which). The receptors shown here come from a man aged 18-30 years with acute COVID-19.

The chain uses TRBV6-5 and TRBJ2-5; tentatively, D is TRBD2 (6 bases). CDR3 length: 13 amino acids. Trimming cost V 2 bases and J 7 bases, with 11 bases left between them. The germline V gene encodes CDR1 MNHEY and CDR2 SVGAGI. This chain's CDR3 is CASSYNGGGTQYF. The CDR3 coding sequence is TGTGCCAGCAGTTACAACGGGGGTGGGACCCAGTACTTC.

For the CDR3, the DNA is TGCGCCAGCAGCCAAGCGGGACAGCCGACCGCTTTCACCGGGGAGCTGTTTTTT. It translates to CASSQAGQPTAFTGELFF. This sequence joins TRBV4-3 and TRBJ2-2, with 7 nucleotides matching TRBD1. Germline V CDR1 and CDR2: LGHNA, YSLEER. The CDR3 spans 18 residues. J lost 4 bases, V lost 1 base, and 12 bases had no gene match.

V and J are TRBV18 and TRBJ1-6, with D tentatively TRBD1 (6 bases). V lost 5 bases and J 8 bases, leaving 16 bases between the germline ends. Germline V gene lookup returns CDR1 KGHSH and CDR2 LQKENI. The CDR3 contains 15 residues. The CDR3 nucleotides read TGTGCCAGCTCAGACTACAGGGTTACGGATTCACCCCTCCACTTT. Its protein is CASSDYRVTDSPLHF.

As for this clone: Distinct nucleotide sequences in the sample also encode this CDR3. DNA of the CDR3: TGTGCCAGCAGCTTAACGGGGACAGATACGCAGTATTTT. Residues: CASSLTGTDTQYF. This rearrangement joins TRBV11-2 to TRBJ2-3; possible D gene TRBD2, 5 bases. Trimming shortened V by 2 bases and J by 3 bases, and 6 bases separated the two germline ends. The CDR3 is 13 residues long. CDR1 SGHAT and CDR2 FQNNGV come from the germline V gene. Together with reference TRBV11-2 and TRBJ2-3, the CDR3 gives the full variable domain: EAGVAQSPRYKIIEKRQSVAFWCNPISGHATLYWYQQILGQGPKLLIQFQNNGVVDDSQLPKDRFSAERLKGVDSTLKIQPAKLEDSAVYLCASSLTGTDTQYFGPGTRLTVL.

CDR3 region: CASREYTEAFF. The CDR3 bases are TGTGCCAGCAGGGAGTACACTGAAGCTTTCTTT. This chain uses TRBV2 with TRBJ1-1, with no clear D. This CDR3 spans 11 amino acids. The V gene lost 6 bases and the J gene lost 3 bases, with 5 bases spanning the gap. From germline, CDR1 is SNHLY and CDR2 FYNNEI.

This clone appeared a single time. This chain joins TRBV11-2 and TRBJ2-7, with 8 bases matching TRBD2. J lost 7 bases, V lost 2 bases, and 10 bases had no gene match. Germline V lookup: CDR1 SGHAT, CDR2 FQNNGV. The CDR3 spans 15 residues. This chain's CDR3 is CASSLSGTRGYEQYF. Written as DNA, the CDR3 is TGTGCCAGCAGCTTATCCGGGACTAGGGGATATGAGCAGTACTTC.

The J gene is TRBJ2-1, the V gene TRBV28; TRBD2 aligns across 8 bases. This CDR3 comprises 15 residues. J gave up 7 bases and V 4 bases, and 9 bases lay outside the gene matches. CDR1 and CDR2 (germline): MDHEN, SYDVKM. CDR3 DNA: TGTGCCAGCAGTTCCCCGGGAGGGCCATTAAATGAGCAGTTCTTC. It is translated as CASSSPGGPLNEQFF.

The table lists this clone with many counts. The chain uses TRBV11-3 and TRBJ2-3; the D gene is possibly TRBD2 (6 bases). Germline lookup yields CDR1 SGHNT and CDR2 YENEEA. This CDR3 is built from 14 residues. The ends were cut back, 1 base at V and 2 bases at J, with 7 bases in the middle. CDR3 nucleotides: TGTGCCAGCAGCTTAGGCGGGAACACAGATACGCAGTATTTT. This encodes CASSLGGNTDTQYF.

The genes are TRBV7-8 and TRBJ2-7; TRBD1 aligns across 7 bases. After removal of 5 bases from V and 2 bases from J, the junction contained 3 bases not matched to a gene. The CDR3 has 13 amino acids. CDR1 is SGHVS and CDR2 is FQNEAQ in the germline V gene. CDR3 loop: CASSLDRAYEQYF. CDR3 DNA: TGTGCCAGCAGCCTTGACAGGGCCTACGAGCAGTACTTC.

The genes are TRBV30 and TRBJ1-3; possibly TRBD1 for D (5 bases). V shed 4 bases and J shed 0 bases, with 10 bases lying between them. Germline V gene lookup returns CDR1 GTSNPN and CDR2 SVGIG (reference sequence). The CDR3 runs to 14 residues. CDR3 loop: CAWIQDTSGNTIYF. CDR3 sequence (DNA): TGTGCCTGGATTCAGGACACCTCTGGAAACACCATATATTTT. Complete variable domain (other parts from reference TRBV30 and TRBJ1-3): SQTIHQWPATLVQPVGSPLSLECTVEGTSNPNLYWYRQAAGRGLQLLFYSVGIGQISSEVPQNLSASRPQDRQFILSSKKLLLSDSGFYLCAWIQDTSGNTIYFGEGSWLTVV.

The V call is TRBV5-1, the J call TRBJ2-7; TRBD2 agrees at 10 bases. Looked up from germline, CDR1 is SGHRS and CDR2 is YFSETQ. V gave up 0 bases and J gave up 8 bases; unmatched junction bases: 5. The CDR3 length is 14 residues. This CDR3 is CASSLELAGPQQYF. The CDR3 nucleotides read TGCGCCAGCAGCTTGGAACTAGCGGGGCCCCAGCAGTACTTC.

This sequence joins TRBV11-3 and TRBJ2-7, with TRBD2 matching 7 bases. J was trimmed by 4 bases and V by 5 bases; bases with no gene match: 5. The CDR3 is 13 residues long. CDR1 is SGHNT and CDR2 is YENEEA in the germline V gene. The chain's CDR3 is CASSPGTNYEQYF. CDR3 in DNA: TGTGCCAGCAGCCCCGGGACTAATTACGAGCAGTACTTC. The complete variable domain, with remaining parts taken from reference TRBV11-3 and TRBJ2-7, reads EAGVVQSPRYKIIEKKQPVAFWCNPISGHNTLYWYLQNLGQGPELLIRYENEEAVDDSQLPKDRFSAERLKGVDSTLKIQPAELGDSAVYLCASSPGTNYEQYFGPGTRLTVT.

The rearrangement links TRBV4-2 to TRBJ2-2; D not resolved. Trimming left V 1 base short and J 5 bases short, with 17 bases between. CDR1 LGHNA and CDR2 YNFKEQ come from the germline V gene. CDR3 length: 17 amino acids. DNA of the CDR3: TGTGCCAGCAGCCAAGGGCTCTCTCCCCCGGAGACCGGGGAGCTGTTTTTT. It is translated as CASSQGLSPPETGELFF.

The rearrangement joins TRBV28 to TRBJ2-3, with 7 bases identical to TRBD1. The junction had 7 bases not matched to a gene; V was cut back by 5 bases and J by 2 bases. Germline CDR1 MDHEN, CDR2 SYDVKM. The CDR3 contains 15 residues. The CDR3 sequence: CASSPTTGSTDTQYF. CDR3 in DNA: TGTGCCAGCAGTCCGACGACAGGGTCCACAGATACGCAGTATTTT.

This clone appeared a few times. The sample holds other DNA sequences that translate to the same CDR3. The CDR3 protein is CASSPRGGGNQPQHF. CDR3 coding DNA: TGTGCCAGCAGCCCCAGGGGAGGGGGCAATCAGCCCCAGCATTTT. The chain employs TRBV7-9 and TRBJ1-5; a weak D match, TRBD1 (6 bases). The CDR3 sequence is 15 residues long. The V gene's germline CDR1 is SEHNR and CDR2 FQNEAQ (reference sequence). Trimming left V 5 bases short and J 2 bases short, with 13 bases between.

This clone was counted once. V gene TRBV6-5 combines with J gene TRBJ2-1; 9 positions match TRBD2. The J segment lost 9 bases and the V segment lost 6 bases, leaving 9 bases of the junction unmatched. Per the germline V gene, CDR1 is MNHEY and CDR2 is SVGAGI. The CDR3 runs 14 residues. CDR3 coding DNA: TGTGCCAGCAGATCACAGGGAGCGGGGGGTGAGCAGTTCTTC. It specifies CASRSQGAGGEQFF.

The chain recombines TRBV4-3 with TRBJ2-2; TRBD2 agrees at 8 bases. CDR1 LGHNA and CDR2 YSLEER come from the germline V gene. J gave up 7 bases and V 3 bases, and 13 bases lay outside the gene matches. This CDR3 is 17 amino acids long. The CDR3 region has the DNA TGCGCCAGCAGCCACCCGGGGGGGTCTCTAGAGAACGGGGAGCTGTTTTTT. Translating gives CASSHPGGSLENGELFF.

This rearrangement joins TRBV28 to TRBJ2-1; perhaps TRBD2 as D (5 bases). Between the trimmed V and J ends, which lost 5 bases and 8 bases, there was a span of 16 bases. The CDR3 extends over 14 amino acids. Germline CDR1 reads MDHEN; CDR2 reads SYDVKM. The CDR3: CASSRIGELDEQFF. As DNA, the CDR3 is TGTGCCAGCAGTAGGATCGGGGAGCTGGATGAGCAGTTCTTC.

In this sample, this clone turned up once. The V gene is TRBV28, the J gene TRBJ1-3; D gene ambiguous. Germline lookup yields CDR1 MDHEN and CDR2 SYDVKM. The V end lost 3 bases, the J end lost 4 bases, and 19 bases lay between the germline ends. CDR3 length equals 17 residues. The CDR3 here is CASSFFDIGVSGNTIYF. CDR3 bases: TGTGCCAGCAGTTTCTTTGACATCGGGGTTTCCGGAAACACCATATATTTT.

This rearrangement joins TRBV25-1 to TRBJ2-5, with D perhaps matching TRBD2 (5 bases). Trimming removed 5 bases at V and 5 bases at J, with 15 bases between. The CDR3 is made up of 14 amino acids. Per germline, CDR1 MGHDK and CDR2 SYGVNS. The CDR3 is CASSPSGSEETQYF. CDR3 DNA: TGTGCCAGCAGTCCCTCGGGGAGTGAGGAGACCCAGTACTTC.

The rearrangement joins TRBV4-1 to TRBJ2-1, with a weak D call TRBD2 (5 bases). V shed 0 bases and J shed 3 bases, with 12 bases lying between them. From germline, CDR1 is MGHRA and CDR2 YSYEKL. This CDR3 spans 16 amino acids. The CDR3 bases are TGCGCCAGCAGCCAAGATGCTAGCAGATACTACAATGAGCAGTTCTTC. This codes for CASSQDASRYYNEQFF.

This clone was seen a few times. The rearrangement uses TRBV28 and TRBJ2-2; 16 positions match TRBD2. With 6 bases clipped from V and 6 bases from J, the junction kept 7 bases outside the gene matches. This CDR3 region has 17 residues. Looked up from germline, CDR1 is MDHEN and CDR2 is SYDVKM. CDR3 loop: CASRSGLAGGLAGELFF. The CDR3 region has the DNA TGTGCCAGCAGGTCGGGACTAGCGGGAGGGCTGGCCGGGGAGCTGTTTTTT.

This clone was counted once. The chain uses TRBV5-4 and TRBJ2-1; 8 bases are shared with TRBD2. The V segment lost 1 base and the J segment 1 base; nucleotides outside the gene matches: 1. CDR1 and CDR2 from the germline V gene are SGHNT and YYREEE (reference sequence). The CDR3 spans 15 residues. CDR3 nucleotides: TGTGCCAGCAGCTTGACTAGCGGTTCCTACAATGAGCAGTTCTTC. It yields the protein CASSLTSGSYNEQFF.

The gene calls are TRBV25-1 and TRBJ1-5; weak D call: TRBD1 (5 bases). CDR3 length: 14 amino acids. Germline assignment: CDR1 MGHDK and CDR2 SYGVNS. Trimming removed 3 bases from V and 7 bases from J, with 13 bases in between. In DNA, the CDR3 is TGTGCCAGCAGTGACCGCAGGGTGGAACAGCCCCAGCATTTT. Encoded protein: CASSDRRVEQPQHF. Based on the CDR3 plus reference TRBV25-1 and TRBJ1-5, the full variable domain is EADIYQTPRYLVIGTGKKITLECSQTMGHDKMYWYQQDPGMELHLIHYSYGVNSTEKGDLSSESTVSRIRTEHFPLTLESARPSHTSQYLCASSDRRVEQPQHFGDGTRLSIL.

V is TRBV4-1 and J is TRBJ1-4; 11 nucleotides match TRBD1. The CDR3 covers 17 residues. The germline CDR1 and CDR2 sequences are MGHRA and YSYEKL. V shed 0 bases, J shed 6 bases, and the junction held 6 bases outside the gene matches. CDR3: CASSQDRGGQGDEKLFF. The CDR3, as DNA: TGCGCCAGCAGCCAAGATAGAGGGGGACAGGGGGATGAAAAACTGTTTTTT.